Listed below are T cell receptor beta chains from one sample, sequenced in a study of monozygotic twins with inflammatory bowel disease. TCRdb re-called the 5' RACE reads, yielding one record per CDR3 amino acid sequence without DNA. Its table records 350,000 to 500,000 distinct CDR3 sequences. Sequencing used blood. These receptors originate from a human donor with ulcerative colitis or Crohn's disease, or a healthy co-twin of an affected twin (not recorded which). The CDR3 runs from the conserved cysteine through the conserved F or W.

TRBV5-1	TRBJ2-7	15	CASSLSGVYSYEQYF
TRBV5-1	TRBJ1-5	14	CASSPDREGGPQHF
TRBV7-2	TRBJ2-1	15	CASSYLAGGSIEQFF
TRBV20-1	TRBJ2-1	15	CSARGEGSSYNEQFF
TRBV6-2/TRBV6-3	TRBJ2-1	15	CASSYSLTAHTEQFF
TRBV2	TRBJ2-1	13	CASRRGGNNEQFF
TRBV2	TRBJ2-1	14	CASSVREERTEQFF
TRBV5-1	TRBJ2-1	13	CASSPLLTGEQFF
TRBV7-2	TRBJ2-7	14	CASSRSGPPPEQYF
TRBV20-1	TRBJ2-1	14	CSARVERNYNEQFF
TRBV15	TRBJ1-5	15	CATSRGDRGQQPQHF
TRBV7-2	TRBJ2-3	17	CASSPYGTSGGVDTQYF
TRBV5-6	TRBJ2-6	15	CASSLRWVGANVLTF
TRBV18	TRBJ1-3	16	CASSPQRQSSGNTIYF
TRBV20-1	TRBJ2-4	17	CSARDKDFKEIKNIQYF
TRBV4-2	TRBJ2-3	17	CASSQPTSGGAIDTQYF
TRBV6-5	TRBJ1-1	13	CASSYSEGTEAFF
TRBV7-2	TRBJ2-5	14	CASSLRSGRETQYF
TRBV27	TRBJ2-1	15	CASCFSGSRINEQFF
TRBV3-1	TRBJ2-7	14	CASSQNSPGYEQYF
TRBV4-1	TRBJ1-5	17	CASSQDLTGQGNQPQHF
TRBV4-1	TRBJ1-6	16	CASSQVYGASGSPLHF
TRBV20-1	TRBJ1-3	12	CSASASGNTIYF
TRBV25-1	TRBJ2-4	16	CASSELGTGGTNIQYF
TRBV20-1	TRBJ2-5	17	CSASSGLAGGLGETQYF
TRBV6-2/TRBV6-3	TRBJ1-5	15	CASSSAGTSEQPQHF
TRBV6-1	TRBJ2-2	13	CASSDGDTGELFF
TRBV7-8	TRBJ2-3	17	CASSSTRLAGGTDTQYF
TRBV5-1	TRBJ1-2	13	CASSFEGADGYTF
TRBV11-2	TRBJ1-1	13	CASSPHRHTEAFF
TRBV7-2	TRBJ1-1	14	CASSRQGASTEAFF
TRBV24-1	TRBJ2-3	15	CATSENAVVTDTQYF
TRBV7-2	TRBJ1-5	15	CASSLALGLGQPQHF
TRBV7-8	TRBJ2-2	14	CASRWSINTGELFF
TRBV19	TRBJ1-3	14	CASSNQGTGNTIYF
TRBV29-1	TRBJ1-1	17	CSAAGGTGGKVNTEAFF
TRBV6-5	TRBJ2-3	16	CASSYSHGVARDTQYF
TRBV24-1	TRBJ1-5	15	CATSDSGQGGQPQHF
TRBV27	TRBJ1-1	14	CASRPYPGNTEAFF
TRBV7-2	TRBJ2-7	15	CASSPRTSGTHEQYF
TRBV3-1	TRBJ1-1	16	CASSQDPIDRSTEAFF
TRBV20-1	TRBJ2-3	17	CSARRTSGTTFTDTQYF
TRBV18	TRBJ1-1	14	CASKQYETRTEAFF
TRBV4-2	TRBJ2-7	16	CASSQAWGQASDEQYF
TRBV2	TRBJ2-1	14	CASNSGTGHNEQFF
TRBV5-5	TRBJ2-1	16	CASRPTGDEFDNEQFF
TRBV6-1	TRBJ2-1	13	CASSEIEGIEQFF
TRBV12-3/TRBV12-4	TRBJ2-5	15	CASSSRERSGETQYF
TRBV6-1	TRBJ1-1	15	CASSGAGGVYTEAFF
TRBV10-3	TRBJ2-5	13	CAISERQQETQYF
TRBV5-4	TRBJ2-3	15	CASSLQGLEFDTQYF
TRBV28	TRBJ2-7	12	CASSPPVGEQYF
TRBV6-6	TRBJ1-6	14	CASSRTGLDSPLHF
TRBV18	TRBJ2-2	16	CASSPPVRANTGELFF
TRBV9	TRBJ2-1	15	CASSAPGSSYNEQFF